Included here is one TCR beta chain sequence, with context. The target antigen is unknown. This specimen belongs to a study of beta chain features in type 1 diabetes. Findings and caveats of the study: Among patients with Type 1 diabetes, TCRB CDR3s were moderately but significantly shorter in every one of the four CD4+ subsets.

There are 16 residues in the CDR3. CDR1 MNHEY and CDR2 SMNVEV come from the germline V gene (reference sequence). Trimming removed 5 bases at V and 4 bases at J, with 20 bases between. Isolated RNA was reverse transcribed in full, so expressed TCRB transcripts were sequenced. Assay used: immunoSEQ multiplex PCR; TCRdb lists only in-frame clones, some missing. The sample records 300,000 to 350,000 clones, about a tenth being singletons. The chain recombines TRBV27 with TRBJ2-5; weak D call: TRBD1 (6 bases). Input material: central memory CD4+ T cells from blood. The source of this sequence is a man aged 25-45 years with type 1 diabetes. CDR3 DNA sequence: TGTGCCAGCAGTCCTCCAGGGGCTTTTTCCGTAGAGACCCAGTACTTC. Translation: CASSPPGAFSVETQYF.